A selection of T cell receptor beta chains follows, all from one sample in a study of Graves' ophthalmopathy and Graves' hyperthyroidism. TCRdb called the multiplex PCR reads again in MiXCR, with one record for every CDR3 protein. The sample carries about 740,000 distinct CDR3 sequences, around 40% recorded once. Sequencing was performed on peripheral blood. Source of these receptors: an adult man with Graves' ophthalmopathy. CDR3s include the opening cysteine and the closing phenylalanine or tryptophan. A D gene is named only where the DNA matches it firmly. Clone sizes are given selectively: once, few, many, or a class where the clone is expanded.

d_gene	j_gene	abundance	v_gene	CDR3aa	CDR3nt
NA	TRBJ1-1	NA	TRBV7-2	CASTPRGGSSTEAFF	TGTGCCAGCACCCCACGGGGGGGAAGTAGTACTGAAGCTTTCTTT
NA	TRBJ1-2	many	TRBV2	CASSADRPNTGYTF	TGTGCCAGCAGTGCCGACAGGCCCAATACAGGCTACACCTTC
NA	TRBJ1-5	NA	TRBV29-1	CSVADSGNQPQHF	TGCAGCGTGGCCGACAGCGGTAATCAGCCCCAGCATTTT
NA	TRBJ1-1	NA	TRBV25-1	CASTDFLRQRDTEAFF	TGTGCCAGCACCGATTTTCTTCGACAAAGGGACACTGAAGCTTTCTTT
TRBD1	TRBJ2-2	NA	TRBV19	CASSTTGGGGELFF	TGTGCCAGTAGTACTACAGGGGGCGGCGGGGAGCTGTTTTTT
NA	TRBJ2-6	many	TRBV7-9	CASGPENQGPSGANVLTF	TGTGCCAGCGGCCCCGAGAACCAGGGTCCCTCTGGGGCCAACGTCCTGACTTTC
NA	TRBJ1-1	NA	TRBV30	CAWREGTEAFF	TGTGCCTGGAGGGAAGGGACGGAAGCTTTCTTT
TRBD2	TRBJ2-7	NA	TRBV20-1	CSVFVTSDSYEQYF	TGCAGTGTTTTTGTGACTAGCGACTCCTACGAGCAGTACTTC
NA	TRBJ1-2	NA	TRBV10-3	CAISNGSGYGYTF	TGTGCCATCAGTAACGGGTCCGGCTATGGCTACACCTTC
TRBD1	TRBJ1-4	few	TRBV6-4	CASNTGTGGALDEKLFF	TGTGCCAGCAACACCGGGACAGGGGGCGCCTTGGATGAAAAACTGTTTTTT
NA	TRBJ2-5	many	TRBV10-1	CASSESAGQETQYF	TGCGCCAGCAGTGAGTCGGCGGGGCAGGAGACCCAGTACTTC
NA	TRBJ1-2	few	TRBV19	CASSSTGSHGYTF	TGTGCCAGTAGTAGTACAGGGAGTCACGGCTACACCTTC
NA	TRBJ2-2	many	TRBV15	CATTQRVTAGELFF	TGTGCCACCACTCAAAGGGTGACGGCCGGGGAGCTGTTTTTT
NA	TRBJ1-3	NA	TRBV6-5	CASSSQGLGRNTIYF	TGTGCCAGCAGTTCACAGGGTTTGGGAAGAAACACCATATATTTT
NA	TRBJ2-2	few	TRBV7-9	CASSEVPGAGELFF	TGTGCCAGCAGCGAGGTACCAGGGGCCGGGGAGCTGTTTTTT
NA	TRBJ2-2	NA	TRBV20-1	CSASQGSGELFF	TGCAGTGCTAGCCAGGGAAGCGGCGAGCTGTTTTTT
NA	TRBJ1-2	NA	TRBV7-9	CASSPMGGGYTF	TGTGCCAGCAGCCCGATGGGGGGTGGTTACACCTTC
NA	TRBJ1-5	NA	TRBV10-3	CAISARGSNQPQHF	TGTGCCATCAGTGCTAGGGGTAGCAATCAGCCCCAGCATTTT
NA	TRBJ1-4	many	TRBV15	CATSRDRGLDEKLFF	TGTGCCACCAGCAGAGATCGGGGCCTGGATGAAAAACTGTTTTTT
NA	TRBJ1-5	few	TRBV11-2	CASSLMVSPNQPQHF	TGTGCCAGCAGCTTAATGGTGAGCCCTAATCAGCCCCAGCATTTT
NA	TRBJ1-2	NA	TRBV4-2	CASSRQDGGYTF	TGTGCCAGCAGCCGACAGGACGGAGGCTACACCTTC
TRBD1	TRBJ1-3	few	TRBV7-3	CASSEGTGWGNTIYF	TGTGCCAGCAGCGAAGGGACAGGGTGGGGAAACACCATATATTTT
TRBD1	TRBJ1-6	few	TRBV28	CASSFGTGVIPLHF	TGTGCCAGCAGTTTCGGGACAGGGGTTATCCCCCTCCACTTT
NA	TRBJ1-2	many	TRBV6-1	CASSPPTGPF	TGTGCCAGCAGTCCCCCGACAGGCCCATTC
TRBD1	TRBJ2-3	NA	TRBV7-7	CASSEGGSVSHTQYF	TGTGCTAGCAGCGAAGGGGGCTCGGTTTCACATACGCAGTATTTT
TRBD1	TRBJ1-4	few	TRBV20-1	CSASDPGTENEKLFF	TGCAGTGCTAGCGACCCCGGGACAGAGAATGAAAAACTGTTTTTT
NA	TRBJ1-6	NA	TRBV24-1	CASRRQALGSPLHF	TGTGCCAGCAGAAGACAGGCCTTAGGTTCACCCCTCCACTTT
TRBD1	TRBJ1-3	NA	TRBV6-6	CASQIQGAGNTIYF	TGTGCCAGCCAAATACAGGGGGCTGGAAACACCATATATTTT
NA	TRBJ1-2	NA	TRBV25-1	CASSARGKGPNYGYTF	TGTGCCAGCAGTGCCCGTGGGAAAGGGCCGAACTATGGCTACACCTTC
NA	TRBJ1-6	NA	TRBV4-3	CASSHRGWGDNSPLHF	TGCGCCAGCAGCCACCGCGGGTGGGGGGATAATTCACCCCTCCACTTT
TRBD1	TRBJ1-4	NA	TRBV7-2	CASSPEYSVWTGDEKLFF	TGTGCCAGCAGCCCAGAATATTCTGTGTGGACAGGGGACGAAAAACTGTTTTTT
NA	TRBJ1-1	NA	TRBV19	CASSIGWAFF	TGTGCCAGTAGTATTGGCTGGGCTTTCTTT
NA	TRBJ2-5	many	TRBV19	CASSSKRAQGRYQETQYF	TGTGCCAGTAGTTCTAAGCGGGCGCAAGGCCGGTACCAAGAGACCCAGTACTTC
TRBD1	TRBJ2-7	NA	TRBV7-2	CASGDIRDRSYEQYF	TGTGCCAGCGGTGATATCCGGGACAGATCCTACGAGCAGTACTTC
TRBD1	TRBJ2-7	many	TRBV11-2	CASSTDRAYEQYF	TGTGCCAGCAGTACCGACAGGGCCTACGAGCAGTACTTC
NA	TRBJ2-7	many	TRBV29-1	CSVATGGAYEQYF	TGCAGCGTTGCCACAGGAGGTGCCTACGAGCAGTACTTC
TRBD1	TRBJ1-3	many	TRBV7-2	CASSPRGLGSGNTIYF	TGTGCCAGCAGCCCGAGGGGGCTTGGGTCTGGAAACACCATATATTTT
NA	TRBJ1-1	NA	TRBV25-1	CASSQSRPRKGRMNTEAFF	TGTGCCAGCAGCCAGAGCCGGCCCCGTAAGGGGAGGATGAACACTGAAGCTTTCTTT
TRBD1	TRBJ1-2	many	TRBV15	CATSRGQGPSYGYTF	TGTGCCACCAGCAGGGGACAGGGCCCGAGCTATGGCTACACCTTC
TRBD1	TRBJ1-2	many	TRBV11-1	CASREPGQAYGYTF	TGTGCCAGCAGAGAACCGGGACAGGCCTATGGCTACACCTTC
NA	TRBJ1-6	few	TRBV10-3	CASSYSGGQSHNSPLHF	TGTGCCAGCAGTTACTCCGGGGGGCAGTCCCATAATTCACCCCTCCACTTT
TRBD1	TRBJ1-4	NA	TRBV7-9	CASSTRQGEKLFF	TGTGCCAGCAGCACCCGACAGGGTGAAAAACTGTTTTTT
NA	TRBJ2-3	few	TRBV29-1	CSVLGHKDSTDTQYF	TGCAGCGTTCTGGGACACAAGGATAGCACAGATACGCAGTATTTT
NA	TRBJ1-5	few	TRBV12-3/TRBV12-4	CASSFQGVQPQHF	TGTGCCAGCAGTTTTCAAGGGGTTCAGCCCCAGCATTTT